This T cell receptor (beta chain) is drawn from a study of blood T cell repertoires in COVID-19. Under the authors' procedure: Amplifying reference gene primers gave estimates of nucleated cell counts. Generated by immunoSEQ multiplex PCR, the TCRdb table keeps only in-frame clones and is missing some. V, J and clone size are taken as reported in that table, and D and trimming were inferred from the DNA itself. The sample contains tens of thousands of clones, approximately 81% of which appear only once. This TCR came from a man aged 45-65 years with acute or convalescent COVID-19. Sequencing used peripheral blood.

CDR3 sequence: CASSLAGSGQNYGYTF. The CDR3 DNA follows: TGTGCCAGCAGCTTAGCGGGCTCTGGACAGAACTATGGCTACACCTTC. The chain combines TRBV11-2 with TRBJ1-2, with D possibly TRBD1 on 6 matching bases. The CDR3 is 16 residues long. Trimming removed 1 base from V and 2 bases from J, with 14 bases in between. Germline loops: CDR1 SGHAT, CDR2 FQNNGV.